Below are 20 T cell receptor beta chains sequenced from a single sample in a study of human T cells and chemical hapten exposure. The time point is: patch test 1, 2 weeks after DPC sensitization. Treatment: therapeutic diphenylcyclopropenone sensitization with weekly scalp DPC. TCRdb re-called the RACE reads with MiXCR, one entry per CDR3 protein. Seen here are about 340,000 distinct CDR3 sequences, about 7% observed once, and the top ten hold approximately 8.9%. The source was whole blood, collected in connection with sensitization to the hapten diphenylcyclopropenone (DPC). These receptors all stem from a woman between 18 and 30 years old with alopecia areata. Some clones in this sample may be carry-over from other donors' samples.

This clonotype came up a few times. The gene calls are TRBV7-9 and TRBJ1-5; possible D gene TRBD1, 5 bases. Trimming removed 2 bases from V and 4 bases from J, with 9 bases in between. This CDR3 contains 14 residues. Germline CDR1 and CDR2: SEHNR and FQNEAQ (reference sequence). The CDR3 DNA reads as TGTGCCAGCAGCTTACCGGGACCTAATCAGCCCCAGCATTTT. Protein product: CASSLPGPNQPQHF.

The rearrangement uses TRBV20-1 and TRBJ2-7, with 8 bases aligning to TRBD2. Germline-derived CDR1 and CDR2 are DFQATT and SNEGSKA (reference sequence). V lost 6 bases and J lost 2; bases outside the gene matches: 9. The CDR3 runs 14 residues. CDR3 loop: CSAPPAGGTYEQYF. The CDR3, as DNA: TGCAGTGCGCCGCCCGCGGGGGGTACCTACGAGCAGTACTTC.

This clonotype was detected many times. This chain's CDR3 is CASREGSQPQHF. The CDR3, as DNA: TGTGCCAGTAGGGAAGGGAGCCAGCCCCAGCATTTT. The chain couples TRBV6-6 to TRBJ1-5; D is unresolved. V lost 9 bases to trimming and J lost 7 bases, with 13 bases between them. CDR1 and CDR2 from the germline V gene are MNHNY and SVGAGI (reference sequence). This CDR3 region has 12 residues.

This clonotype has more than one count but fewer than ten. The gene calls are TRBV7-3 and TRBJ1-5, with unresolved D. V gave up 5 bases and J gave up 0 bases, with 17 bases separating them. The CDR3 is 17 residues long. In germline, CDR1 is SGHTA, CDR2 FQGTGA. CDR3 in DNA: TGTGCCAGCAGCCCCCCGATCGGGGAATATAGCAATCAGCCCCAGCATTTT. Translated: CASSPPIGEYSNQPQHF.

The chain employs TRBV6-4 and TRBJ2-3; maybe TRBD1 (5 bases). The CDR3 runs 14 residues. Germline-derived CDR1 and CDR2 are MRHNA and SNTAGT. V lost 3 bases, J lost 5 bases, and 12 bases lay in between. DNA of the CDR3: TGTGCCAGCAGTGAAACAGGAGAGGAAGATACGCAGTATTTT. Translating gives CASSETGEEDTQYF.

This clonotype was counted at least ten times. The chain joins TRBV10-3 to TRBJ1-1; 7 bases are shared with TRBD1. V gave up 11 bases and J gave up 0 bases; unmatched junction bases: 12. Germline V gene sequence: CDR1 ENHRY, CDR2 SYGVKD. The CDR3 length is 15 residues. CDR3 loop: CAARRTGDMNTEAFF. CDR3 DNA sequence: TGTGCCGCAAGGAGGACAGGAGATATGAACACTGAAGCTTTCTTT.

Only a few counts were recorded for this clonotype. Possible read error: a much larger clone is one base away. The chain uses TRBV6-5 and TRBJ1-2, with D tentatively TRBD1 (6 bases). This CDR3 contains 12 residues. The V gene's germline CDR1 is MNHEY and CDR2 SVGAGI. V lost 6 bases and J lost 4, with 9 bases in between. The CDR3 spells CASSRQVYGYTF. The DNA of the CDR3 is TGTGCCAGCAGCCGACAGGTCTATGGCTACACCTTC.

The chain recombines TRBV29-1 with TRBJ1-2, with D maybe TRBD1 (5 bases). CDR1 is SQVTM and CDR2 is ANQGSEA in the germline V gene. The V and J ends lost 0 bases and 3 bases respectively, with 11 bases between them. This CDR3 is built from 14 residues. The CDR3 here is CSVEDRDSYYGYTF. CDR3 in DNA: TGCAGCGTTGAAGACCGAGACAGTTACTATGGCTACACCTTC.

In its sample, this clonotype was seen a few times. The chain employs TRBV24-1 and TRBJ2-2; D may be TRBD1 (6 bases). Germline lookup yields CDR1 KGHDR and CDR2 SFDVKD. Trimming removed 3 bases at V and 0 bases at J, with 10 bases between. The CDR3 is 16 residues long. The CDR3 nucleotides are TGTGCCACCAGTGATCCTGACAGGACGAACACCGGGGAGCTGTTTTTT. Translated, it gives CATSDPDRTNTGELFF.

V gene TRBV20-1 combines with J gene TRBJ2-5; possible D gene TRBD1, 5 bases. The CDR3 consists of 14 residues. The V gene lost 6 bases and the J gene lost 1 base, with 15 bases spanning the gap. In germline, CDR1 is DFQATT, CDR2 SNEGSKA (reference sequence). CDR3 sequence: CSAQLPGIQETQYF. As DNA, the CDR3 is TGCAGTGCCCAGCTCCCAGGGATCCAAGAGACCCAGTACTTC.

The V gene is TRBV7-9, the J gene TRBJ1-2; 7 nucleotides line up with TRBD1. Germline CDR1 is SEHNR and CDR2 is FQNEAQ (reference sequence). This CDR3 has 15 amino acids. Losses at the gene ends were 6 bases for V and 0 bases for J; bases not matched to a gene: 7. The CDR3 region is CASSIAGGTNYGYTF. The CDR3 bases are TGTGCCAGCAGTATCGCAGGGGGTACTAACTATGGCTACACCTTC.

This clonotype was counted many times. This rearrangement joins TRBV5-1 to TRBJ2-3, with 11 bases aligning to TRBD1. With 0 bases clipped from V and 5 bases from J, the junction kept 14 bases outside the gene matches. CDR3 length: 19 residues. Germline CDR1 reads SGHRS; CDR2 reads YFSETQ. CDR3 bases: TGCGCCAGCAGCTTGGATGGACCCCAAGGACAGGGGGCACAAGATACGCAGTATTTT. It is translated as CASSLDGPQGQGAQDTQYF.

The CDR3 coding sequence is TGTGCCAGCAGCCCTGGGGACAGGGATAATTCACCCCTCCACTTT. It is translated as CASSPGDRDNSPLHF. V usage is TRBV7-9 and J usage is TRBJ1-6; TRBD1 matches 9 bases. Germline values: CDR1 SEHNR, CDR2 FQNEAQ (reference sequence). The V and J ends lost 5 bases and 5 bases, in that order; junction bases with no gene match: 4. The CDR3 sequence is 15 residues long.

The V gene is TRBV5-6, the J gene TRBJ1-1, with TRBD1 matching over 10 bases. The CDR3 length is 15 residues. In germline, CDR1 is SGHDT, CDR2 YYEEEE. Trimming removed 4 bases from V and 4 bases from J; junction bases left unmatched: 7. The CDR3 nucleotides are TGTGCCAGCAGCGGGGACAGGGGATATGGCACTGAAGCTTTCTTT. Translation: CASSGDRGYGTEAFF.

The sample holds many counts of this clonotype. The chain has TRBV6-5 and TRBJ2-7; 7 nucleotides align to TRBD1. The germline CDR1 and CDR2 sequences are MNHEY and SVGAGI. V trimming: 6 bases; J trimming: 0 bases; junction bases outside the gene matches: 8. The CDR3 consists of 15 residues. CDR3 bases: TGTGCCAGCAGAACACTCGGGACAGCCTCCTACGAGCAGTACTTC. As protein: CASRTLGTASYEQYF.

CDR3 coding DNA: TGCAGTGCTAGGCTGACAGGGTGGATGAACACTGAAGCTTTCTTT. Translated, it gives CSARLTGWMNTEAFF. The genes are TRBV20-1 and TRBJ1-1; 7 bases fit TRBD1. V lost 3 bases, J lost 0 bases, and 7 bases stayed unmatched. There are 15 residues in the CDR3. CDR1 is DFQATT and CDR2 is SNEGSKA in the germline V gene (reference sequence).

This clonotype was counted at least ten times. The J gene is TRBJ2-1, the V gene TRBV5-1; D is ambiguous. The CDR3 length is 15 residues. V was cut by 0 bases and J by 2 bases, with 9 bases left in between. Per the germline V gene, CDR1 is SGHRS and CDR2 is YFSETQ. The CDR3 loop reads CASSLGHDPYNEQFF. The DNA for the CDR3 is TGCGCCAGCAGCTTGGGACACGACCCCTACAATGAGCAGTTCTTC.

The CDR3 DNA reads as TGTGCCAGCAAACGGGAGTTGTTCGGGGAAAAACTGTTTTTT. It yields the protein CASKRELFGEKLFF. The rearrangement uses TRBV6-5 and TRBJ1-4; D unclear. V was trimmed by 7 bases and J by 8 bases, leaving 17 bases between them. This CDR3 is 14 amino acids long. Germline V lookup: CDR1 MNHEY, CDR2 SVGAGI.

The table lists this clonotype with a few counts. The CDR3 loop is CSARPPGVDTQYF. The CDR3 nucleotides are TGCAGTGCTAGACCCCCGGGGGTAGATACGCAGTATTTT. The chain is built from TRBV20-1 and TRBJ2-3, with D tentatively TRBD2 (6 bases). The CDR3 covers 13 residues. V shed 2 bases and J shed 5 bases, with 11 bases lying between them. The germline CDR1 and CDR2 sequences are DFQATT and SNEGSKA (reference sequence).

This clonotype has ten or more counts. J is TRBJ2-7 and V is TRBV7-8, with D possibly matching TRBD1 (6 bases). The germline V and J ends were trimmed by 3 bases and 2 bases, with 11 bases remaining between them. CDR3 length equals 14 residues. Germline V CDR1 and CDR2: SGHVS, FQNEAQ. DNA of the CDR3: TGTGCCAGCAGCTTTTCGGACAGACCCTACGAGCAGTACTTC. Protein product: CASSFSDRPYEQYF.